These 30 T cell receptor beta chains were all obtained from the same sample, sequenced in a study of immune evolution from preneoplasia to lung adenocarcinoma (dated by TCRdb to the early 2020s). Library method: the immunoSEQ multiplex PCR assay. In TCRdb, the immuneACCESS table is reduced to in-frame sequences with V and J assigned. These tables do not hold every clone; where another copy was compared, an unresolved V gene accounts for under half, and the others remain unexplained. This sample lists about 6,500 clones; over 80% were detected once. The ten biggest clones cover approximately 3.6% of the sample. The sequencing sample was made of FFPE invasive lung adenocarcinoma tissue. This specimen's cell subset or site label, per the study, means: frankly invasive lung adenocarcinoma (ADC). All receptors derive from a person aged 55 to 75 with lung adenocarcinoma.

The chain combines TRBV29-1 with TRBJ2-7; perhaps TRBD2 as D (5 bases). V lost 6 bases and J lost 7, with 13 bases in between. CDR1 SQVTM and CDR2 ANQGSEA come from the germline V gene. The CDR3 extends over 11 amino acids. The CDR3 coding sequence is TGCAGCGTCTCAACCTTAGCGGAGCAGTACTTC. Protein: CSVSTLAEQYF.

The chain carries TRBV7-9 and TRBJ2-7; 8 bases map to TRBD1. CDR1 and CDR2 (germline): SEHNR, FQNEAQ (reference sequence). V shed 4 bases and J 0 bases; nucleotides not matched to a gene: 5. The CDR3 is 15 amino acids. The CDR3 sequence: CASSSVGTGSYEQYF. The CDR3 DNA reads TGTGCCAGCAGCTCCGTTGGGACAGGCTCCTACGAGCAGTACTTC.

This clone has just a few counts. The chain carries TRBV7-3 and TRBJ2-1; D gene uncertain. V was trimmed by 5 bases and J by 0 bases, leaving 11 bases between them. Looked up from germline, CDR1 is SGHTA and CDR2 is FQGTGA. CDR3 length: 15 amino acids. The CDR3 DNA reads as TGTGCCAGCAGCCGATCGCTGAGCTCCTACAATGAGCAGTTCTTC. Translating it yields CASSRSLSSYNEQFF.

The rearrangement joins TRBV6-5 to TRBJ2-7; 14 positions match TRBD2. After removal of 7 bases from V and 5 bases from J, the junction contained 10 bases not matched to a gene. The CDR3 spans 16 residues. Germline assignment: CDR1 MNHEY and CDR2 SVGAGI. The CDR3 nucleotides read TGTGCCAGCATTAACTCGGGACTAGCGGGAGTGCACGAGCAGTACTTC. This codes for CASINSGLAGVHEQYF.

This sequence joins TRBV7-2 and TRBJ2-7; the match to TRBD2 covers 9 bases. Germline V gene lookup returns CDR1 SGHTA and CDR2 FQGNSA. J was trimmed by 2 bases and V by 2 bases; bases with no gene match: 10. CDR3 length: 17 amino acids. The CDR3 bases are TGTGCCAGCAGCTTACGGCTAGCGGGGATATCTACCTACGAGCAGTACTTC. Translating it yields CASSLRLAGISTYEQYF.

The V gene is TRBV10-3, the J gene TRBJ2-7; TRBD2 matches 9 bases. The CDR3 is made up of 14 amino acids. Per germline, CDR1 ENHRY and CDR2 SYGVKD. The V gene end was trimmed by 6 bases and the J gene end by 2 bases; junction bases not matched to a gene: 5. CDR3 coding DNA: TGTGCCATCAGGGAAGCGGGAGGAACCTACGAGCAGTACTTC. Residues: CAIREAGGTYEQYF.

This chain links TRBV29-1 with TRBJ1-2; D gene unclear. The CDR3 consists of 12 residues. CDR1 SQVTM and CDR2 ANQGSEA come from the germline V gene. The V and J ends lost 6 bases and 1 base respectively, with 9 bases between them. The chain's CDR3 is CSVKGINYGYTF. CDR3 nucleotides: TGCAGCGTCAAAGGGATTAACTATGGCTACACCTTC.

V is TRBV6-4 and J is TRBJ2-2; 9 bases match TRBD2. V was clipped by 4 bases and J by 1 base; unmatched bases: 1. This CDR3 is built from 15 residues. CDR1 and CDR2 from the germline V gene are MRHNA and SNTAGT. CDR3 sequence (DNA): TGTGCCAGCAGTGTAGCGGGAGAGAACACCGGGGAGCTGTTTTTT. This gives the protein CASSVAGENTGELFF.

This chain links TRBV6-5 with TRBJ2-5; weak D call: TRBD1 (8 bases). The CDR3 extends over 14 amino acids. Germline V gene lookup returns CDR1 MNHEY and CDR2 SVGAGI. V was trimmed by 5 bases and J by 4 bases, leaving 14 bases between them. CDR3 sequence: CASSITGGGETQYF. CDR3 coding DNA: TGTGCCAGCAGTATAACAGGGGGGGGAGAGACCCAGTACTTC.

The J gene is TRBJ1-2, the V gene TRBV19; weak D call: TRBD1 (6 bases). CDR3 length equals 17 residues. CDR1 and CDR2 from the germline V gene are LNHDA and SQIVND (reference sequence). The V end was cut by 3 bases, the J end by 2 bases, with 19 bases between. CDR3 residues: CASSMQRGVAANYGYTF. CDR3 DNA: TGTGCCAGTAGTATGCAGAGGGGGGTGGCGGCAAACTATGGCTACACCTTC.

The chain recombines TRBV30 with TRBJ1-3; D is unresolved. The V end was cut by 0 bases, the J end by 0 bases, with 3 bases between. Germline CDR1 GTSNPN, CDR2 SVGIG (reference sequence). This CDR3 is 13 amino acids long. The CDR3 region is CAWSVDSGNTIYF. The CDR3 coding sequence is TGTGCCTGGAGTGTGGACTCTGGAAACACCATATATTTT.

This chain connects TRBV18 to TRBJ2-7; D is possibly TRBD1 (8 bases). V lost 2 bases to trimming and J lost 5 bases, with 16 bases between them. This CDR3 is 15 amino acids long. CDR1 and CDR2 from the germline V gene are KGHSH and LQKENI. The CDR3 DNA follows: TGTGCCAGCTCACCAGCACAGGGGGAGGGTGACGAGCAGTACTTC. Its protein is CASSPAQGEGDEQYF.

This sequence joins TRBV5-4 and TRBJ1-3; 8 positions match TRBD1. Germline V gives CDR1 SGHNT, CDR2 YYREEE (reference sequence). V shed 4 bases, J shed 3 bases, and the junction held 3 bases outside the gene matches. This CDR3 has 14 amino acids. CDR3 region: CASSRGQGGNTIYF. As DNA, the CDR3 is TGTGCCAGCAGCCGAGGACAGGGTGGAAACACCATATATTTT.

CDR3 DNA: TGTGCCAGCAGCCCTGCGGCGGGAGGTACGCAGTATTTT. As protein: CASSPAAGGTQYF. The rearrangement links TRBV7-2 to TRBJ2-3; 8 bases fit TRBD2. Trimming removed 5 bases from V and 8 bases from J; junction bases left unmatched: 6. The CDR3 totals 13 residues. CDR1 and CDR2 (germline): SGHTA, FQGNSA. Supplemented by reference TRBV7-2 and TRBJ2-3, the full variable domain reads GAGVSQSPSNKVTEKGKDVELRCDPISGHTALYWYRQSLGQGLEFLIYFQGNSAPDKSGLPSDRFSAERTGGSVSTLTIQRTQQEDSAVYLCASSPAAGGTQYFGPGTRLTVL.

CDR3 residues: CASSMTGMKNYGYTF. The CDR3 DNA follows: TGTGCCAGTAGTATGACAGGGATGAAGAACTATGGCTACACCTTC. The genes are TRBV19 and TRBJ1-2, with 7 bases lining up with TRBD1. Per the germline V gene, CDR1 is LNHDA and CDR2 is SQIVND (reference sequence). This CDR3 has 15 residues. Trimming at V came to 3 bases and at J to 2 bases, leaving 6 bases not matched to a gene.

The rearrangement joins TRBV7-8 to TRBJ2-1, with a tentative D call TRBD2 (6 bases). The CDR3 sequence is 12 residues long. CDR1 is SGHVS and CDR2 is FQNEAQ in the germline V gene. Deletions cut 5 bases from V and 4 bases from J, with 6 bases between. In DNA form, the CDR3 reads TGTGCCAGCAGCGGGACTTACAATGAGCAGTTCTTC. Translation gives CASSGTYNEQFF.

This clone showed up just once. J is TRBJ2-6 and V is TRBV7-9, with 8 bases lining up with TRBD1. Losses at the gene ends were 4 bases for V and 4 bases for J; bases not matched to a gene: 3. The germline CDR1 and CDR2 sequences are SEHNR and FQNEAQ (reference sequence). This CDR3 has 15 amino acids. CDR3 loop: CASSSTGAGANVLTF. The DNA of the CDR3 is TGTGCCAGCAGCTCGACAGGGGCCGGGGCCAACGTCCTGACTTTC.

This chain connects TRBV6-1 to TRBJ1-1, with D possibly being TRBD1 (6 bases). V was trimmed by 2 bases and J by 5 bases, leaving 15 bases between them. CDR1 is MNHNS and CDR2 is SASEGT in the germline V gene. The CDR3 covers 15 residues. CDR3 loop: CASSENPGDRTEAFF. The CDR3 region has the DNA TGTGCCAGCAGTGAAAATCCAGGGGATCGGACTGAAGCTTTCTTT.

The J gene is TRBJ2-7, the V gene TRBV5-5, with D possibly being TRBD2 (6 bases). Germline V gene lookup returns CDR1 SGHKS and CDR2 YYEKEE (reference sequence). CDR3 size: 15 residues. V lost 0 bases and J lost 2, with 12 bases in between. In nucleotides, the CDR3 is TGTGCCAGCAGCTTGGTGGCGGGATCCACCTACGAGCAGTACTTC. Translation gives CASSLVAGSTYEQYF.

J is TRBJ2-7 and V is TRBV5-1, with 8 positions matching TRBD2. CDR3 length equals 14 residues. Germline lookup yields CDR1 SGHRS and CDR2 YFSETQ. V was pared by 7 bases and J by 2 bases, with 8 bases of the junction left unmatched. Here the CDR3 reads CASGSGGPTYEQYF. CDR3 sequence (DNA): TGCGCCAGCGGTTCGGGAGGGCCGACCTACGAGCAGTACTTC.

The chain is built from TRBV7-9 and TRBJ2-7; possibly TRBD1 or TRBD2 for D (5 bases each). CDR3 length: 16 amino acids. The V gene lost 1 base and the J gene lost 0 bases, with 13 bases spanning the gap. The germline V gene encodes CDR1 SEHNR and CDR2 FQNEAQ (reference sequence). The CDR3 reads CASSLVHGAVSYEQYF. DNA for the CDR3: TGTGCCAGCAGCTTAGTCCACGGGGCCGTCTCCTACGAGCAGTACTTC.

The CDR3 DNA reads TGCGCCAGCAGCTTGGGTCAAGAGACCCAGTACTTC. It translates to CASSLGQETQYF. The rearrangement uses TRBV5-1 and TRBJ2-5; unclear D gene. Germline assignment: CDR1 SGHRS and CDR2 YFSETQ. The CDR3 spans 12 residues. The V end lost 0 bases, the J end lost 2 bases, and 2 bases lay between the germline ends. The full variable domain, in which reference TRBV5-1 and TRBJ2-5 provide the parts outside the CDR3, is KAGVTQTPRYLIKTRGQQVTLSCSPISGHRSVSWYQQTPGQGLQFLFEYFSETQRNKGNFPGRFSGRQFSNSRSEMNVSTLELGDSALYLCASSLGQETQYFGPGTRLLVL.

J is TRBJ1-2 and V is TRBV19; D ambiguous. CDR1 and CDR2 from the germline V gene are LNHDA and SQIVND (reference sequence). The CDR3 contains 15 residues. V was cut by 3 bases and J by 4 bases, with 15 bases left in between. Here the CDR3 DNA reads TGTGCCAGTAGTATCGGGCGACTTCAGCCCTATGGCTACACCTTC. The encoded protein is CASSIGRLQPYGYTF.

The chain uses TRBV7-8 and TRBJ2-7; D tentatively reads TRBD1 or TRBD2 (6 bases each). The CDR3 length is 15 residues. V was trimmed by 4 bases and J by 5 bases, leaving 18 bases between them. Germline CDR1 and CDR2: SGHVS and FQNEAQ. CDR3 sequence reads: CASSSQLGGLNEQYF. Here the CDR3 DNA reads TGTGCCAGCAGCTCCCAGTTGGGGGGCTTGAACGAGCAGTACTTC.

The chain carries TRBV9 and TRBJ2-3; D is ambiguous. Deletions cut 0 bases from V and 1 base from J, with 12 bases between. Looked up from germline, CDR1 is SGDLS and CDR2 is YYNGEE. The CDR3 length is 16 residues. The CDR3 region has the DNA TGTGCCAGCAGCGTAGGGGGTGGCTTGGGCACAGATACGCAGTATTTT. Its protein is CASSVGGGLGTDTQYF.

The chain has TRBV10-3 and TRBJ2-1, with TRBD2 as a possible D gene (6 bases). Per the germline V gene, CDR1 is ENHRY and CDR2 is SYGVKD. V gave up 2 bases and J gave up 4 bases, with 12 bases separating them. The CDR3 sequence is 15 residues long. The CDR3 loop reads CAISEGSSVYNEQFF. As DNA, the CDR3 is TGTGCCATCAGTGAGGGGTCTAGCGTATACAATGAGCAGTTCTTC.

This rearrangement joins TRBV9 to TRBJ1-2; TRBD1 is a possible D gene (5 bases). The CDR3 sequence is 15 residues long. Germline values: CDR1 SGDLS, CDR2 YYNGEE. V gave up 5 bases and J gave up 3 bases, with 17 bases separating them. CDR3 sequence: CASSDHGGEDYGYTF. The CDR3 nucleotides read TGTGCCAGCAGTGACCATGGGGGGGAAGACTATGGCTACACCTTC.

The CDR3 sequence: CAWSVTRGGLGETQYF. In DNA, the CDR3 is TGTGCCTGGAGTGTTACAAGGGGGGGGTTGGGAGAGACCCAGTACTTC. The V and J genes are TRBV30 and TRBJ2-5, with a weak D call TRBD2 (7 bases). V was trimmed by 0 bases and J by 4 bases, leaving 18 bases between them. The CDR3 extends over 16 amino acids. CDR1 and CDR2 from the germline V gene are GTSNPN and SVGIG (reference sequence).

V usage is TRBV15 and J usage is TRBJ2-7, with 7 nucleotides matching TRBD1. The CDR3 is 15 residues long. With 3 bases clipped from V and 3 bases from J, the junction kept 8 bases outside the gene matches. The V gene's germline CDR1 is LNHNV and CDR2 YYDKDF (reference sequence). CDR3 bases: TGTGCCACCAGCAGGGGCCCGGGACAGAGCTACGAGCAGTACTTC. As protein: CATSRGPGQSYEQYF.

This chain joins TRBV5-4 and TRBJ2-4; D possibly corresponds to TRBD1 (6 bases). CDR3 length: 14 residues. The V gene's germline CDR1 is SGHNT and CDR2 YYREEE (reference sequence). Trimming removed 2 bases from V and 5 bases from J, with 11 bases in between. CDR3 in amino acids: CASSFQGPQNIQYF. The CDR3 DNA reads TGTGCCAGCAGCTTTCAGGGGCCCCAAAACATTCAGTACTTC.